This T cell receptor (beta chain) was identified in a study of human T cells and chemical hapten exposure. Study-level information: Patients got weekly scalp diphenylcyclopropenone doses over the approximately 23-week study.

Regarding time point: patch test 2, 6 weeks after DPC sensitization. Specified treatment: therapeutic diphenylcyclopropenone sensitization with weekly scalp DPC. People who gave samples had alopecia, were 18 to 70 years old, and were suitable for DPC. TCRdb fed the RACE reads into MiXCR, producing one record per CDR3 protein. Of 70,000 to 95,000 distinct CDR3 sequences in the sample, less than 8% were seen once. The germline V gene has CDR1 SEHNR and CDR2 FQNEAQ (reference sequence). The CDR3 covers 15 residues. Notes on the study in general: Counts of expanded TCRs at PT1 were positively correlated with patch test score. TCRs exceeding 1 in 1000 frequency stayed unchanged with DPC sensitization.

Regarding this clonotype: What it recognizes is unknown. Germline and junction disagree at one end, which may indicate a read error.

This TCR derives from a young woman with alopecia areata. Some clones in this sample may be carry-over from other donors' samples. The sample in question was whole blood, obtained in connection with sensitization to the hapten diphenylcyclopropenone (DPC). The chain couples TRBV7-9 to TRBJ2-7; D possibly corresponds to TRBD2 (5 bases). In DNA, the CDR3 is TGTGCCAGCAGCTTAGGGACTGCTAGCTCCTACGAGCGGTACTTC. Its translation is CASSLGTASSYERYF.